The entry below gives a single T cell receptor (beta chain) sequence along with its context. Its target is unknown. V lost 7 bases and J 0 bases, leaving 15 bases between the germline ends. The germline gives CDR1 SGHRS, CDR2 YFSETQ. CDR3 length: 15 amino acids. The record originates from a study of OX40 agonist ivuxolimab in advanced cancers. About the research overall: The patients' treatment was ivuxolimab, an agonistic anti-OX40 (CD134) antibody. Dose-escalation patients suffered from hepatocellular carcinoma, melanoma, renal cell or head and neck cancer. Study-level results: Compared with others, partial responders at 0.1-3.0 mg/kg displayed clonal expansion among the lowest. Not determined was the antigen specificity of the expanded peripheral T cells.

Measured with immunoSEQ multiplex PCR; TCRdb has only the in-frame clones, and not every one. The profile shows tens of thousands of clones, around 86% of them singletons. The TCR was taken from an adult with an advanced solid tumor such as melanoma, head and neck, liver or kidney cancer. Source: CD4+ or CD8+ T cells sorted from blood, taken in a trial of the OX40 agonist ivuxolimab. This chain links TRBV5-1 with TRBJ2-3; D could derive from TRBD1 or TRBD2 (7 bases each). The CDR3 sequence is CASRGGTASTDTQYF. CDR3 nucleotide sequence: TGCGCCAGCCGGGGAGGGACAGCTAGCACAGATACGCAGTATTTT.